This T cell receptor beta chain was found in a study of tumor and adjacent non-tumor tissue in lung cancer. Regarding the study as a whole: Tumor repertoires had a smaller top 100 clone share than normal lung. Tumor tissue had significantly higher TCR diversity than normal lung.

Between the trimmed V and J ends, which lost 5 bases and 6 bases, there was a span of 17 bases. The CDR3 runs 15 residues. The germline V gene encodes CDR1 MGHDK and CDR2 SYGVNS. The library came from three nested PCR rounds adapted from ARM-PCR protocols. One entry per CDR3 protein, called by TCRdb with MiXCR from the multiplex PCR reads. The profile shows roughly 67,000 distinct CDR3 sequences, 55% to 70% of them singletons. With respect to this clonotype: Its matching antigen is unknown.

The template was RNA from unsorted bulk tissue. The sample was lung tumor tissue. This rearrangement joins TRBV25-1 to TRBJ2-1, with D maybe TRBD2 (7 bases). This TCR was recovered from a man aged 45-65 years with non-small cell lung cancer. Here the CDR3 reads CASSRGGGLRNEQFF. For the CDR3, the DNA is TGTGCCAGCAGTAGGGGGGGCGGCCTTCGCAATGAGCAGTTCTTC.